These T cell receptor beta chains were read from a single sample in a study of control samples from healthy donors and cancer patients. The table came from immunoSEQ multiplex PCR; TCRdb's copy has only in-frame clones and leaves some out. The table has 20,000 to 30,000 clones, 82% seen once. The sequenced material came from PBMCs. These receptors were obtained from a man between 60 and 75 years old with colorectal cancer. The CDR3 runs from the conserved cysteine through the conserved F or W. A D gene is named only where the DNA matches it firmly. Clone size appears in some rows only: once, few, many, or a class for an expanded clone.

j_call d_call clone_size v_call cdr3_length cdr3_nt cdr3_aa
TRBJ1-1 . . TRBV10-3 15 TGTGCCATCAGTGAGTCCGGACGCCTGAACACTGAAGCTTTCTTT CAISESGRLNTEAFF
TRBJ1-6 . . TRBV7-9 15 TGTGCCAGCAGCTTAGACAGATTCCTTAATTCACCCCTCCACTTT CASSLDRFLNSPLHF
TRBJ2-3 . . TRBV13 20 TGTGCCAGCAGCCCACCGATTGGAGTCCCGGGTGTAAGCTACACAGATACGCAGTATTTT CASSPPIGVPGVSYTDTQYF
TRBJ2-7 TRBD1 . TRBV5-1 13 TGCGCCAGCAGCTCCGAATACCACAGGGGGAAGTACTTC CASSSEYHRGKYF
TRBJ1-1 . . TRBV2 12 TGTGCCACCAGGGACCCTAACACTGAAGCTTTCTTT CATRDPNTEAFF
TRBJ2-2 TRBD1 . TRBV6-2/TRBV6-3 16 TGTGCCAGCAGTGATTCTCACAGGGGTTACACCGGGGAGCTGTTTTTT CASSDSHRGYTGELFF
TRBJ1-4 TRBD1 . TRBV5-1 14 TGCGCCAGCAGCCTCGGACAGGGGCGGGAAAAACTGTTTTTT CASSLGQGREKLFF
TRBJ2-2 . . TRBV3-1/TRBV3-2 11 TGTGCCAGCAGCCGGCTCGGGGAGCTGTTTTTT CASSRLGELFF
TRBJ2-4 . few TRBV5-6 14 TGTGCCAGCAGCGCTGCCTCCGGGACTTACATTCAGTACTTC CASSAASGTYIQYF
TRBJ2-5 . . TRBV24-1 13 TGTGCCACCGGCCCTGCGGGGGCGGAGACCCAGTACTTC CATGPAGAETQYF
TRBJ2-3 TRBD2 . TRBV14 16 TGTGCCAGCAGCCCTCGGGGCCTTAGCGGGGGGTATACGCAGTATTTT CASSPRGLSGGYTQYF
TRBJ1-1 . once TRBV29-1 15 TGCAGCGTCAGCCGACCGGGCAGGAGGAACACTGAAGCTTTCTTT CSVSRPGRRNTEAFF
TRBJ2-5 TRBD2 . TRBV24-1 16 TGTGCCACCAGTGATGCCGCCAGCGGGGGGTTAGAGACCCAGTACTTC CATSDAASGGLETQYF
TRBJ1-6 TRBD1 . TRBV2 15 TGTGCCAGCAGGGACAGGGAGGATAATAATTCACCCCTCCACTTT CASRDREDNNSPLHF
TRBJ1-1 . . TRBV5-4 16 TGTGCCAGCAGCCCCAAGGAGGGTGGATGGCACACTGAAGCTTTCTTT CASSPKEGGWHTEAFF
TRBJ1-1 . . TRBV18 16 TGTGCCAGCTCCCCTACCCGGGAAGGGGCTTCCACTGAAGCTTTCTTT CASSPTREGASTEAFF
TRBJ1-1 . . TRBV11-2 14 TGTGCCAGCAGCTTAGTTTCTTGGAACACTGAAGCTTTCTTT CASSLVSWNTEAFF
TRBJ1-1 . . TRBV6-5 14 TGTGCCAGCAGACACCCCCCGAGGGGCACTGAAGCTTTCTTT CASRHPPRGTEAFF
TRBJ2-3 TRBD2 . TRBV5-8 20 TGTGCCAGCAGCTTGGTAGCGGAAGCGGGAAACACCACTAGCACAGATACGCAGTATTTT CASSLVAEAGNTTSTDTQYF
TRBJ1-1 TRBD1 . TRBV7-8 16 TGTGCCAGCAGCTTTCCCCAGGGGGAGTCGAACACTGAAGCTTTCTTT CASSFPQGESNTEAFF
TRBJ2-3 . . TRBV4-2 15 TGTGCCAGCAGCCCCACCGGGGGGCAGACAGATACGCAGTATTTT CASSPTGGQTDTQYF
TRBJ1-6 . . TRBV6-5 13 TGTGCCAGTGCCGGACAGTATAATTCACCCCTCCACTTT CASAGQYNSPLHF
TRBJ1-4 . few TRBV7-9 14 TGTGCCAGCAGCTTAGCGGAGAAAGGTGGGAAACTGTTTTTT CASSLAEKGGKLFF
TRBJ2-4 . . TRBV4-3 16 TGCGCCAGCAGCCAAGGAGGAGGGGGCAGCGGGAACATTCAGTACTTC CASSQGGGGSGNIQYF
TRBJ2-7 . . TRBV12-3/TRBV12-4 12 TGTGCCAGCAGCCCTAAGGGTAGGGAGCAGTACTTC CASSPKGREQYF
TRBJ2-1 TRBD1 . TRBV20-1 15 TGCAGTGCGAGTAACCGGGACAGGGTACGTGTTGAGCAGTTCTTC CSASNRDRVRVEQFF
TRBJ1-2 . . TRBV27 16 TGTGCCAGCAGTTTATCTTCCAGCGGCACAGCGCGGGGCTACACCTTC CASSLSSSGTARGYTF
TRBJ2-4 . . TRBV3-1/TRBV3-2 13 TGTGCCAGCAGCCATGGCTCGCAAAACATTCAGTACTTC CASSHGSQNIQYF
TRBJ2-1 . . TRBV5-4 14 TGTGCCAGCAGCTTGCCGCTCTCCTACAATGAGCAGTTCTTC CASSLPLSYNEQFF
TRBJ2-3 TRBD2 few TRBV11-2 14 TGTGCCAGCAGCCACCGGGGGGTTGTAGATACGCAGTATTTT CASSHRGVVDTQYF
TRBJ1-1 . . TRBV4-3 14 TGCGCCAGCAGCCAAAGAGGAGGTCTCACTGAAGCTTTCTTT CASSQRGGLTEAFF
TRBJ2-1 TRBD1 . TRBV6-5 16 TGTGCCAGCAGTTACGCCACAGGGGCAGGAGACAATGAGCAGTTCTTC CASSYATGAGDNEQFF
TRBJ1-1 . . TRBV3-1/TRBV3-2 14 TGTGCCAGCAGCTGGCGGACGGGGGACACTGAAGCTTTCTTT CASSWRTGDTEAFF
TRBJ1-1 . . TRBV27 13 TGTGCCAGCAGTTTGTACAGAGACACTGAAGCTTTCTTT CASSLYRDTEAFF
TRBJ1-4 . once TRBV5-6 17 TGTGCCAGCAGCTTGTACGCTTCATACACTACTAATGAAAAACTGTTTTTT CASSLYASYTTNEKLFF
TRBJ2-6 . . TRBV7-2 15 TGTGCCAGCAGCTTGGTGGTTTCTGGGGCCAACGTCCTGACTTTC CASSLVVSGANVLTF
TRBJ1-6 . . TRBV30 12 TGTGCCTGGAGTATAGGGAGGGGGGCCCTCCACTTT CAWSIGRGALHF
TRBJ2-1 . few TRBV4-1 14 TGCGCCAGCAGCCAAGAAAGCGGCCGAAATGAGCAGTTCTTC CASSQESGRNEQFF
TRBJ2-3 . once TRBV5-1 16 TGCGCCAGCAGCCAACGTCCGGGGGAACGATCAGATACGCAGTATTTT CASSQRPGERSDTQYF
TRBJ1-1 . . TRBV5-6 14 TGTGCCAGCAGCTTGCCAGGGTCGAGCACTGAAGCTTTCTTT CASSLPGSSTEAFF
TRBJ1-1 . . TRBV6-1 13 TGTGCCAGCAGTGAAGCGCGGGGGACTGAAGCTTTCTTT CASSEARGTEAFF
TRBJ2-1 . . TRBV4-1 15 TGCGCCAGCAGCCGAGGTCACAGCTCCTACAATGAGCAGTTCTTC CASSRGHSSYNEQFF
TRBJ1-1 . . TRBV30 11 TGTGCCTGGAACAATGGGGGAAAAGCTTTCTTT CAWNNGGKAFF
TRBJ2-7 . . TRBV5-4 15 TGTGCCAGCAGCTTAATGGGTACAGGGAAGCGCGAGCAGTACTTC CASSLMGTGKREQYF
TRBJ1-4 TRBD1 . TRBV5-8 14 TGTGCCAGCAGCTTAGAGGGGGCATACGAAAAACTGTTTTTT CASSLEGAYEKLFF
TRBJ2-1 . . TRBV24-1 15 TGTGCCACCAGTGATTATACAGGGGGGGACAATGAGCAGTTCTTC CATSDYTGGDNEQFF
TRBJ1-2 TRBD1 few TRBV6-2/TRBV6-3 13 TGTGCCAGCAGTCTACAGGGGAACTATGGCTACACCTTC CASSLQGNYGYTF
TRBJ1-2 . . TRBV5-1 15 TGCGCCAGCAGCTTGGAAGGGAGGGGATCCTATGGCTACACCTTC CASSLEGRGSYGYTF